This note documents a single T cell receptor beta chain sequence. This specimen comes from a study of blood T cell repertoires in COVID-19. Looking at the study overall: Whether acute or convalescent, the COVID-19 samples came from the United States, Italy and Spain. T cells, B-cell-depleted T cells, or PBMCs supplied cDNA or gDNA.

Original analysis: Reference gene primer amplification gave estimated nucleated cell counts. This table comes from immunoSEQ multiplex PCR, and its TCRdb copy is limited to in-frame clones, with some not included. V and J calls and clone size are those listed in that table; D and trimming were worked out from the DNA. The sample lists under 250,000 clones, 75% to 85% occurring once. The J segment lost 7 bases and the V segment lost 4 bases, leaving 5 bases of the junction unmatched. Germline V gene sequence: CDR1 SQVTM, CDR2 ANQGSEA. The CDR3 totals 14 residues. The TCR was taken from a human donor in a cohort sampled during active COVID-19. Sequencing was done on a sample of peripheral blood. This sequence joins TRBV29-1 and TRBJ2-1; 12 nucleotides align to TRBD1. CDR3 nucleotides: TGCAGCGTTGTGGGACAGGGGGCTTTTAATGAGCAGTTCTTC. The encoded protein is CSVVGQGAFNEQFF.